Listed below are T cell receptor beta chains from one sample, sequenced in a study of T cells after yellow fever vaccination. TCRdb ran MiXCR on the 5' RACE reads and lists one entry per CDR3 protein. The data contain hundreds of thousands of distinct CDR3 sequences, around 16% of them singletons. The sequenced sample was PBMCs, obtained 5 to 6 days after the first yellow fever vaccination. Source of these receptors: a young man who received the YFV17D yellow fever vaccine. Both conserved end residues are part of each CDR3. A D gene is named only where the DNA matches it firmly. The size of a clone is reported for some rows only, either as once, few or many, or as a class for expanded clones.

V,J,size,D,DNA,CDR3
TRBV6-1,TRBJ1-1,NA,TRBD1,TGTGCCAGCAGCTTTACAGGGGGCGCGAACACTGAAGCTTTCTTT,CASSFTGGANTEAFF
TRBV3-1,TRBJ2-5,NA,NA,TGTGCCAGCAACACCAATCGGGGCGAGGGGACCCAGTACTTC,CASNTNRGEGTQYF
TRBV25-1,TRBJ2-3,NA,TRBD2,TGTGCCAGCAGTCCAAGCAGCGGGGGGGCCTCAGATACGCAGTATTTT,CASSPSSGGASDTQYF
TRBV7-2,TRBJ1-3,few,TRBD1,TGTGCCAGCACCAAGGACAGGGGGATAGGAAACACCATATATTTT,CASTKDRGIGNTIYF
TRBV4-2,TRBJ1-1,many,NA,TGTGCCAGCAGCTCAAGCCGTGAGGGAAACACTGAAGCTTTCTTT,CASSSSREGNTEAFF
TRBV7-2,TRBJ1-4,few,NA,TGTGCCACAAGAAGACAGGCGAATGAAAAACTGTTTTTT,CATRRQANEKLFF
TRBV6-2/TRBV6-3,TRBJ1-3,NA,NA,TGTGCCAGCAGTCTATTAACAGGCGGAAACACCATATATTTT,CASSLLTGGNTIYF
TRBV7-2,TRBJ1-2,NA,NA,TGTGCCAGCAGCTTAGATCGGGGGGCGCATGGCTACACCTTC,CASSLDRGAHGYTF
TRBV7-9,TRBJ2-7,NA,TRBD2,TGTGCCAGCGAACATAGCGGGGGAACTTCCTACGAGCAGTACTTC,CASEHSGGTSYEQYF
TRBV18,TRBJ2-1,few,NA,TGTGCCAGCTCACCTAGACAGTCGGCCTACAATGAGCAGTTCTTC,CASSPRQSAYNEQFF
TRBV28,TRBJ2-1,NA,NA,TGTGCCAGCAGTTTGTTATGGCGCTCCTACAATGAGCAGTTCTTC,CASSLLWRSYNEQFF
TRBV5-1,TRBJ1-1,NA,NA,TGCGCCAGCAGCTGGGGGTCGGGCAACACTGAAGCTTTCTTT,CASSWGSGNTEAFF
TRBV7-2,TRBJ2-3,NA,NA,TGTGCCAGCAGCTTAGTAAACCCCCCTACGCAGTATTTT,CASSLVNPPTQYF
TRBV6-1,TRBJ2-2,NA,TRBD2,TGTGCCAGCAGAAAGACTAGCGGGGACACCGGGGAGCTGTTTTTT,CASRKTSGDTGELFF
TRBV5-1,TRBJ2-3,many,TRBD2,TGCGCCAGCAGCGATGGGACTAGTTTAATAACAGATACGCAGTATTTT,CASSDGTSLITDTQYF
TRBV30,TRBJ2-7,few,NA,TGTGCCTGGGGCGACGGAGTCTACGAGCAGTACTTC,CAWGDGVYEQYF
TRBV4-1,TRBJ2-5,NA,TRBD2,TGCGCCAGCAGCCAAGGCTTTAGCGGGGAGACCCAGTACTTC,CASSQGFSGETQYF
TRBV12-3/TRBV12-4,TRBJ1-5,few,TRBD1,TGTGCCAGCAGTCAGGGACAGGGACTCAATCAGCCCCAGCATTTT,CASSQGQGLNQPQHF
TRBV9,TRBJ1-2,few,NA,TGTGCCAGCAGCGTAGACAGTGGAAACTATGCTTATGGCTACACCTTC,CASSVDSGNYAYGYTF
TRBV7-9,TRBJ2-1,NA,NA,TGTGCCAGCAGCGTAAATGGGGCCTCTTACAATGAGCAGTTCTTC,CASSVNGASYNEQFF
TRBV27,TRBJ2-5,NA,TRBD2,TGTGCCAGCACGGAAAAGCGGGGGGGCTTGGAGACCCAGTACTTC,CASTEKRGGLETQYF
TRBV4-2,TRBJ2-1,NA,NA,TGTGCCAGCAGCCACAGGGATGATGAGCAGTTCTTC,CASSHRDDEQFF
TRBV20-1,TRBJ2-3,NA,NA,TGCAGTGCTTCTAGCGACCCTTTCACAGATACGCAGTATTTT,CSASSDPFTDTQYF
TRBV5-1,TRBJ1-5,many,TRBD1,TGCGCCAGCAGCGAACAGGGGGCAAACAATCAGCCCCAGCATTTT,CASSEQGANNQPQHF
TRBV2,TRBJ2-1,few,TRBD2,TGTGCCCTCCAGACGGGGGGCTCCTACAATGAGCAGTTCTTC,CALQTGGSYNEQFF
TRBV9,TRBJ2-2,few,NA,TGTGCCAGCAGCGACTCCAGGGGAAGGACCGGGGAGCTGTTTTTT,CASSDSRGRTGELFF
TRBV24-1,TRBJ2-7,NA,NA,TGTGCCACCAGTGAAAAGTCGGGACCCCCCTACGAGCAGTACTTC,CATSEKSGPPYEQYF
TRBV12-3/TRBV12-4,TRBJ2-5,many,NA,TGTGCCAGCAGTATAGTCGGTTGGACTGAAGAGACCCAGTACTTC,CASSIVGWTEETQYF
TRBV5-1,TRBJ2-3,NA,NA,TGCGCCAGCAGCTGGGACGTTACAGATACGCAGTATTTT,CASSWDVTDTQYF
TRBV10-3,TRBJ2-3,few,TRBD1,TGTGCCATCAGCGGCGGACAGGGCGGGGATACGCAGTATTTT,CAISGGQGGDTQYF
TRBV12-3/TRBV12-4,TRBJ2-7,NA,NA,TGTGCCAGCAGTTTTTGGATCAACTACGAGCAGTACTTC,CASSFWINYEQYF
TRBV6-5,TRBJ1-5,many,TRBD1,TGTGCCAGCAGTTACTCCTCCCGGGACAGGGCCCTTCGACATTTT,CASSYSSRDRALRHF
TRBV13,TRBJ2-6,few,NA,TGTGCCAGCAGCTTCGAAGGGGAATACTCTGGGGCCAACGTCCTGACTTTC,CASSFEGEYSGANVLTF
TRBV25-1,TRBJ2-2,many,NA,TGTGCCAGCAGTGTAGTCCCCACCGGGGAGCTGTTTTTT,CASSVVPTGELFF
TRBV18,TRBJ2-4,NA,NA,TGTGCCAGCTCACCCACGCCAACGGTGACCAAAAACATTCAGTACTTC,CASSPTPTVTKNIQYF
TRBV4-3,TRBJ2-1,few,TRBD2,TGCGCCAGCAGCCAATACCTAGCGGGGGGGCCTAACTTCGATGAGCAGTTCTTC,CASSQYLAGGPNFDEQFF
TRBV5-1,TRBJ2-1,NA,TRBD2,TGCGCCAGCAGCTATTTAGCGGGGGGCCAATACAATGAGCAGTTCTTC,CASSYLAGGQYNEQFF
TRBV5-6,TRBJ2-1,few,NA,TGTGCCAGCAGCTTCAGTATATACAATGAGCAGTTCTTC,CASSFSIYNEQFF
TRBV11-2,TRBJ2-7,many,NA,TGTGCCAGCAGCTTAGATCAAATAGCCGAGCAGTACTTC,CASSLDQIAEQYF
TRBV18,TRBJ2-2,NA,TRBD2,TGTGCCAGCTCACCACGCGATAGCGGGGGGCACGCGAACACCGGGGAGCTGTTTTTT,CASSPRDSGGHANTGELFF
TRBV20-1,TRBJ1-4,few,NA,TGCAGTGCTATCCCTCAAGGGAAGGGCACTAATGAAAAACTGTTTTTT,CSAIPQGKGTNEKLFF
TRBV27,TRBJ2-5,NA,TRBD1,TGTGCCAGCAGTGCATGGACAGGGGTCGGGGAGACCCAGTACTTC,CASSAWTGVGETQYF
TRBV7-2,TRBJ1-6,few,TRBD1,TGTGCCAGCAGCTTACTTACCCACAGGGGCCGGAATTCACCCCTCCACTTT,CASSLLTHRGRNSPLHF
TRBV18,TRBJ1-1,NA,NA,TGTGCCAGCTCACCGGGCAGGGCAGGAGAAGCTTTCTTT,CASSPGRAGEAFF
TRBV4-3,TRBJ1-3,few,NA,TGCGCCAGCAGCCAAGTCGGCGACACTGGAAACACCATATATTTT,CASSQVGDTGNTIYF
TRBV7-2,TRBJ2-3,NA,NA,TGTGCCAGCAGCCAGAGGGCGGGCAGGGTACGAGATACGCAGTATTTT,CASSQRAGRVRDTQYF
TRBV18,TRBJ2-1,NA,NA,TGTGCCAGCTCACCGACCGTATTGAGCTCCTACAATGAGCAGTTCTTC,CASSPTVLSSYNEQFF
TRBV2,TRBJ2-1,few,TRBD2,TGTGCCTCGGGGCTAGCGGTTAATGAGCAGTTCTTC,CASGLAVNEQFF
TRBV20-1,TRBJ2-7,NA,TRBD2,TGCAGTGCTAGAGTGTTCGAAGTAGCGGGGGCCTACGAGCAGTACTTC,CSARVFEVAGAYEQYF
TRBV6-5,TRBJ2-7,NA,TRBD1,TGTGCCAGCAGTTACTCTAGGACAGGGGGCTACGAGCAGTACTTC,CASSYSRTGGYEQYF
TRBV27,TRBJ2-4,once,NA,TGTGCCAGCTTAGGGATGAGGCGCGGCAAAAACATTCAGTACTTC,CASLGMRRGKNIQYF
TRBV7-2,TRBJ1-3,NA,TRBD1,TGTGCCAGCAGCCAATGGACAGGGACTGGAAACACCATATATTTT,CASSQWTGTGNTIYF
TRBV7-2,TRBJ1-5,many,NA,TGTGCCAGCAGCCCGGGCCCCTCGTCTCAGCCCCAGCATTTT,CASSPGPSSQPQHF